The 28 T cell receptor beta chains below were found in one sample sequenced in a study of shared clonotypes between healthy human individuals. Naive CD8 cells lacked CD45RO and underwent positive selection for CCR7, leaving out terminally differentiated effector memory CD45RA+ cells. TCRdb's copy holds only in-frame clones and misses some; the assay was immunoSEQ multiplex PCR. The sample holds hundreds of thousands of clones; around 92% are singletons and the top ten take less than 25%. The material sequenced was naive CD8+ T cells sorted from blood. The receptors originated from a man aged 25-45 years in good health.

The CDR3 sequence: CASSPLSAYEQYF. The CDR3 nucleotides are TGTGCCAGCAGTCCCCTGTCGGCCTACGAGCAGTACTTC. This rearrangement joins TRBV25-1 to TRBJ2-7; D call uncertain. Germline CDR1 reads MGHDK; CDR2 reads SYGVNS. The CDR3 sequence is 13 residues long. The ends were cut back, 5 bases at V and 2 bases at J, with 10 bases in the middle.

The rearrangement uses TRBV4-1 and TRBJ1-1; 9 nucleotides line up with TRBD1. Trimming removed 4 bases from V and 2 bases from J; junction bases left unmatched: 8. CDR1 is MGHRA and CDR2 is YSYEKL in the germline V gene. The CDR3 sequence is 16 residues long. The DNA of the CDR3 is TGCGCCAGCAGCCGCCCCCCACAGGGGGCCAACACTGAAGCTTTCTTT. This gives the protein CASSRPPQGANTEAFF.

V and J are TRBV10-3 and TRBJ1-2; no firm D call. This CDR3 contains 14 residues. V was shortened by 3 bases and J by 3 bases, with 11 bases between the two germline ends. CDR1 and CDR2 from the germline V gene are ENHRY and SYGVKD. This chain's CDR3 is CAISDRTEDYGYTF. The CDR3 DNA sequence: TGTGCCATCAGTGACAGGACTGAAGACTATGGCTACACCTTC.

The genes are TRBV5-6 and TRBJ2-7; D is unclear. CDR1 and CDR2 (germline): SGHDT, YYEEEE. Trimming took 3 bases from V and 4 from J, leaving 14 bases between them. This CDR3 has 14 residues. The CDR3 region has the DNA TGTGCCAGCAGCTCCTCACTCGACCCTTACGAGCAGTACTTC. Amino acid sequence: CASSSSLDPYEQYF.

The chain links TRBV27 to TRBJ1-2; D remains unclear. V was clipped by 5 bases and J by 4 bases, with 14 bases between them. Germline V gene lookup returns CDR1 MNHEY and CDR2 SMNVEV (reference sequence). This CDR3 is built from 14 residues. The CDR3: CASSLGPGGYGYTF. In DNA form, the CDR3 reads TGTGCCAGCAGTCTAGGACCGGGAGGCTATGGCTACACCTTC.

For this clone: This likely stems from a read error, as it lies one base from a far larger clone. Other DNA sequences within the sample encode an identical CDR3. The chain links TRBV11-2 to TRBJ2-7, with 11 nucleotides matching TRBD1. Germline V lookup: CDR1 SGHAT, CDR2 FQNNGV. J gave up 3 bases and V 6 bases, and 4 bases lay outside the gene matches. The CDR3 totals 14 residues. The CDR3 reads CASSSGTGGYEQYF. The CDR3 nucleotides are TGTGCCAGCAGTAGCGGGACAGGGGGCTACGAGCAGTACTTC.

The chain has TRBV7-9 and TRBJ2-1; D gene ambiguous. Deletions cut 5 bases from V and 3 bases from J, with 8 bases between. This CDR3 region has 13 residues. CDR1 is SEHNR and CDR2 is FQNEAQ in the germline V gene (reference sequence). CDR3 sequence reads: CASSPASYNEQFF. The CDR3, as DNA: TGTGCCAGCAGCCCCGCCAGCTACAATGAGCAGTTCTTC.

The chain combines TRBV28 with TRBJ1-1, with D uncertain. The V end was cut by 5 bases, the J end by 3 bases, with 10 bases between. The germline V gene encodes CDR1 MDHEN and CDR2 SYDVKM. The CDR3 runs 13 residues. The DNA for the CDR3 is TGTGCCAGCAGTCCCCTTGGGGACACTGAAGCTTTCTTT. Residues: CASSPLGDTEAFF.

V gene TRBV9 combines with J gene TRBJ2-1, with unresolved D. CDR1 and CDR2 from the germline V gene are SGDLS and YYNGEE. The V and J ends lost 2 bases and 5 bases respectively, with 8 bases between them. The CDR3 sequence is 13 residues long. The CDR3 region is CASSVMSHNEQFF. DNA for the CDR3: TGTGCCAGCAGCGTGATGAGCCACAATGAGCAGTTCTTC.

V and J are TRBV9 and TRBJ1-2; 9 bases agree with TRBD1. The CDR3 extends over 16 amino acids. The V segment lost 5 bases and the J segment 3 bases; nucleotides outside the gene matches: 11. CDR1 is SGDLS and CDR2 is YYNGEE in the germline V gene. DNA of the CDR3: TGTGCCAGCAGTCCCCGGACAGGGGAAGGGCACTATGGCTACACCTTC. It codes for CASSPRTGEGHYGYTF.

The rearrangement joins TRBV4-3 to TRBJ2-2; possibly TRBD1 or TRBD2 for D (6 bases each). This CDR3 spans 14 amino acids. The ends were cut back, 4 bases at V and 4 bases at J, with 10 bases in the middle. In germline, CDR1 is LGHNA, CDR2 YSLEER. DNA of the CDR3: TGCGCCAGCAGCCCGGGGGCTTTCACCGGGGAGCTGTTTTTT. This sequence encodes CASSPGAFTGELFF.

The chain uses TRBV27 and TRBJ2-1; 7 bases are shared with TRBD1. Germline trimming cut 3 bases from V and 7 bases from J; bases unmatched to any gene: 0. CDR1 and CDR2 from the germline V gene are MNHEY and SMNVEV (reference sequence). The CDR3 length is 12 residues. The CDR3: CASSLTGNEQFF. The CDR3 DNA is TGTGCCAGCAGTTTGACAGGGAATGAGCAGTTCTTC.

CDR3 amino acids: CASSVDRVVDEQFF. The CDR3, as DNA: TGTGCCAGCAGTGTGGACAGGGTGGTTGATGAGCAGTTCTTC. This sequence joins TRBV28 and TRBJ2-1; 8 positions agree with TRBD1. Germline lookup yields CDR1 MDHEN and CDR2 SYDVKM. V dropped 5 bases and J dropped 8; count of bases not matched to a gene: 8. The CDR3 contains 14 residues.

The chain has TRBV11-1 and TRBJ2-7, with 9 nucleotides matching TRBD2. V gave up 5 bases and J gave up 1 base; unmatched junction bases: 9. CDR3 length equals 16 residues. Germline loops: CDR1 SGHAT, CDR2 FQDESV (reference sequence). The CDR3 nucleotides are TGTGCCAGCAGCGAAGGTGCGGGAGGGCCTTCCTACGAGCAGTACTTC. It is translated as CASSEGAGGPSYEQYF.

The V call is TRBV5-1, the J call TRBJ2-1; the match to TRBD1 covers 8 bases. The CDR3 length is 19 residues. The V segment lost 1 base and the J segment 2 bases; nucleotides outside the gene matches: 14. CDR1 SGHRS and CDR2 YFSETQ come from the germline V gene. The CDR3 nucleotides are TGCGCCAGCAGCTTGCGATGGTATCAGGGGGCAGCTACCTACAATGAGCAGTTCTTC. The encoded protein is CASSLRWYQGAATYNEQFF.

The chain couples TRBV6-5 to TRBJ1-1; 8 bases align to TRBD1. The germline V gene encodes CDR1 MNHEY and CDR2 SVGAGI. The CDR3 has 14 residues. V was clipped by 5 bases and J by 4 bases; unmatched bases: 6. CDR3 DNA sequence: TGTGCCAGCAGTCCTCCAGGGGGCACCACTGAAGCTTTCTTT. It yields the protein CASSPPGGTTEAFF.

V is TRBV5-5 and J is TRBJ2-1, with TRBD1 identical over 8 bases. This CDR3 is 14 amino acids long. The V segment lost 0 bases and the J segment 7 bases; nucleotides outside the gene matches: 3. Germline V gene sequence: CDR1 SGHKS, CDR2 YYEKEE (reference sequence). CDR3 in amino acids: CASSLGRGRNEQFF. The CDR3 nucleotides are TGTGCCAGCAGCTTGGGCAGGGGGCGAAATGAGCAGTTCTTC.

The chain combines TRBV5-4 with TRBJ2-5, with D perhaps TRBD2 (5 bases). The DNA end is more similar to TRBJ2-7, so the J call may be wrong. CDR1 is SGHNT and CDR2 is YYREEE in the germline V gene (reference sequence). This CDR3 comprises 14 residues. The CDR3 here is CASSFTGLESEQYF. In DNA form, the CDR3 reads TGTGCCAGCAGCTTTACTGGACTCGAGAGCGAGCAGTACTTC.

The J gene is TRBJ1-3, the V gene TRBV28; 9 positions match TRBD1. V was pared by 3 bases and J by 0 bases, with 9 bases of the junction left unmatched. The CDR3 has 18 residues. Looked up from germline, CDR1 is MDHEN and CDR2 is SYDVKM. The CDR3 loop is CASSLGQGAAFSGNTIYF. As DNA, the CDR3 is TGTGCCAGCAGTTTGGGACAGGGAGCCGCCTTCTCTGGAAACACCATATATTTT.

This rearrangement joins TRBV7-9 to TRBJ2-4, with D perhaps matching TRBD2 (6 bases). The CDR3 contains 16 residues. Looked up from germline, CDR1 is SEHNR and CDR2 is FQNEAQ (reference sequence). V was trimmed by 2 bases and J by 3 bases, leaving 14 bases between them. The DNA for the CDR3 is TGTGCCAGCAGCTTACTCCGGGAGCTGGACAAAAACATTCAGTACTTC. Its translation: CASSLLRELDKNIQYF. Together with reference TRBV7-9 and TRBJ2-4, the CDR3 gives the full variable domain: DTGVSQNPRHKITKRGQNVTFRCDPISEHNRLYWYRQTLGQGPEFLTYFQNEAQLEKSRLLSDRFSAERPKGSFSTLEIQRTEQGDSAMYLCASSLLRELDKNIQYFGAGTRLSVL.

This clone has just a few counts. For the CDR3, the DNA is TGTGCCAGCAGCTGGAACCCCGGGACAGGGGGACCGAACACTGAAGCTTTCTTT. This translates into CASSWNPGTGGPNTEAFF. The chain couples TRBV7-8 to TRBJ1-1; 11 bases map to TRBD1. Trimming removed 4 bases from V and 1 base from J; junction bases left unmatched: 11. The CDR3 length is 18 residues. Germline V CDR1 and CDR2: SGHVS, FQNEAQ.

Comment on this clone: Germline and junction disagree at one end, which may indicate a read error. This chain links TRBV7-2 with TRBJ2-5; tentative D call: TRBD2 (6 bases). Per the germline V gene, CDR1 is SGHTA and CDR2 is FQGNSA. This CDR3 spans 14 amino acids. The CDR3 bases are TGTGCCAGCACCTTACTACAGAGCGGGGAGACCCAGTACTTC. Translation gives CASTLLQSGETQYF.

V and J are TRBV2 and TRBJ2-1; possibly TRBD2 for D (5 bases). Trimming stripped 4 bases from V and 1 base from J, with 8 bases between. Germline CDR1 reads SNHLY; CDR2 reads FYNNEI. CDR3 size: 14 residues. The CDR3 DNA is TGTGCCAGCAGTGGAGGGATATCCTACAATGAGCAGTTCTTC. It specifies CASSGGISYNEQFF.

The gene calls are TRBV29-1 and TRBJ2-2; no firm D call. V lost 0 bases and J 0 bases, leaving 11 bases between the germline ends. This CDR3 region has 16 residues. Germline V lookup: CDR1 SQVTM, CDR2 ANQGSEA. CDR3 residues: CSVEDPRGANTGELFF. In nucleotides, the CDR3 is TGCAGCGTTGAAGACCCTCGCGGCGCGAACACCGGGGAGCTGTTTTTT.

V is TRBV29-1 and J is TRBJ2-3; D is undetermined. CDR1 and CDR2 from the germline V gene are SQVTM and ANQGSEA. V lost 2 bases, J lost 1 base, and 7 bases lay in between. The CDR3 is 13 amino acids. CDR3 sequence (DNA): TGCAGCGTTGAACCCATCGGCACAGATACGCAGTATTTT. Protein sequence: CSVEPIGTDTQYF.

This sequence joins TRBV7-6 and TRBJ1-3; D is possibly TRBD1 (5 bases). This CDR3 contains 15 residues. CDR1 is SGHVS, CDR2 FNYEAQ, per germline. Trimming took off 1 base at V and 4 bases at J, with 11 bases between the two ends. This CDR3 reads CASSLGKGFGNTIYF. In nucleotides, the CDR3 is TGTGCCAGCAGCTTAGGGAAGGGGTTCGGAAACACCATATATTTT.

The V call is TRBV15, the J call TRBJ2-7; 7 bases match TRBD1. J gave up 5 bases and V 3 bases, and 7 bases lay outside the gene matches. Germline values: CDR1 LNHNV, CDR2 YYDKDF (reference sequence). This CDR3 spans 14 amino acids. The CDR3 coding sequence is TGTGCCACCAGCAGTCGGGTCGACAGGGACGAGCAGTACTTC. Its translation is CATSSRVDRDEQYF.

The gene calls are TRBV30 and TRBJ2-3, with 10 bases identical to TRBD1. The CDR3 runs to 14 residues. With V trimmed by 8 bases and J by 2 bases, 7 bases remained unmatched. The germline CDR1 and CDR2 sequences are GTSNPN and SVGIG (reference sequence). CDR3 in amino acids: CALTGGIVTDTQYF. The CDR3 DNA reads as TGTGCCCTGACAGGGGGCATTGTCACAGATACGCAGTATTTT.